The 10 T cell receptor beta chains below all came from one sample that was sequenced in a study. TCRdb fed the 5' RACE reads into MiXCR, producing one record per CDR3 protein. The sample includes about 50,000 distinct CDR3 sequences, approximately 17% seen only once; the top ten take approximately 2.5%. Sequencing was performed on naive CD4+ T cells sorted from blood. Subset noted: naive CD4+ T cells, CD4+CD45RA+CD25-. Source of these receptors: a female donor with breast cancer.

With respect to this clonotype: Given the absence of the conserved phenylalanine or tryptophan at the CDR3 end, a read error is likely. The chain recombines TRBV5-1 with TRBJ2-5; D uncertain. Germline lookup yields CDR1 SGHRS and CDR2 YFSETQ. The CDR3 has 15 amino acids. The CDR3 region is CASSLGAAVQEAQYI. In DNA, the CDR3 is TGCGCCAGCAGCTTGGGAGCTGCGGTACAAGAGGCCCAGTACATC.

A few counts support this clonotype. The DNA of the CDR3 is TGTGCCAGCAGCCGGTCCCCACTAGCGGACAATGAGCAGTTCTTC. It translates to CASSRSPLADNEQFF. The chain couples TRBV5-5 to TRBJ2-1; TRBD2 aligns across 8 bases. This CDR3 region has 15 residues. With 4 bases clipped from V and 5 bases from J, the junction kept 8 bases outside the gene matches. Germline-derived CDR1 and CDR2 are SGHKS and YYEKEE (reference sequence). Full variable domain (remainder filled in from reference TRBV5-5 and TRBJ2-1): DAGVTQSPTHLIKTRGQQVTLRCSPISGHKSVSWYQQVLGQGPQFIFQYYEKEERGRGNFPDRFSARQFPNYSSELNVNALLLGDSALYLCASSRSPLADNEQFFGPGTRLTVL.

The rearrangement links TRBV5-1 to TRBJ2-3; no firm D call. The germline V gene encodes CDR1 SGHRS and CDR2 YFSETQ. V gave up 7 bases and J gave up 0 bases, with 9 bases separating them. The CDR3 loop spans 13 amino acids. CDR3 nucleotides: TGCGCCAGCGGTGACCTTAGCACAGATACGCAGTATTTT. The encoded protein is CASGDLSTDTQYF.

This clonotype was seen only a few times. The chain employs TRBV3-1 and TRBJ1-2, with 9 bases aligning to TRBD1. This CDR3 has 15 residues. V trimming: 3 bases; J trimming: 4 bases; junction bases outside the gene matches: 6. The germline gives CDR1 LGHDT, CDR2 YNNKEL (reference sequence). The CDR3 nucleotides are TGTGCCAGCAGCCACAACAGGGGACAGGGCTATGGCTACACCTTC. Protein: CASSHNRGQGYGYTF.

Concerning this clonotype itself: A junction boundary mismatches the germline segment, possibly from a read error. The chain employs TRBV11-3 and TRBJ2-2; possibly TRBD2 for D (5 bases). The CDR3 length is 15 residues. Germline V gives CDR1 SGHNT, CDR2 YENEEA. DNA for the CDR3: TGTGCCAGCAGCCCCGCAGTGGCGAACACCGGGGAGCTGTTTTTC. Protein: CASSPAVANTGELFF. Supplemented by reference TRBV11-3 and TRBJ2-2, the full variable domain reads EAGVVQSPRYKIIEKKQPVAFWCNPISGHNTLYWYLQNLGQGPELLIRYENEEAVDDSQLPKDRFSAERLKGVDSTLKIQPAELGDSAVYLCASSPAVANTGELFFGEGSRLTVL.

Only a few counts were recorded for this clonotype. This chain uses TRBV5-1 with TRBJ2-7; D is possibly TRBD2 (5 bases). The CDR3 covers 14 residues. The V and J ends lost 4 bases and 2 bases respectively, with 13 bases between them. CDR1 and CDR2 from the germline V gene are SGHRS and YFSETQ. The CDR3 region has the DNA TGCGCCAGCAGCGCGGGTTCCGGGGCCTACGAGCAGTACTTC. The encoded protein is CASSAGSGAYEQYF.

There are a few counts of this clonotype. The chain combines TRBV5-3 with TRBJ1-1; no clear D. TRBV5-3 is known as an ORF, though its function is uncertain. Trimming shortened V by 0 bases and J by 3 bases, and 3 bases separated the two germline ends. This CDR3 region has 12 residues. The CDR3 coding sequence is TGTGCCAGAAGCTTGGTCCACACTGAAGCTTTCTTT. Protein product: CARSLVHTEAFF.

This clonotype has just a few counts. The rearrangement uses TRBV10-1 and TRBJ2-7; perhaps TRBD2 as D (6 bases). V shed 0 bases and J shed 7 bases, with 16 bases lying between them. The CDR3 consists of 15 residues. Germline lookup yields CDR1 WNHNN and CDR2 SYGVQD (reference sequence). The CDR3, as DNA: TGCGCCAGCAGTGAGTCCCCGGGACTCCGAGGAGAGCAGTACTTC. This translates into CASSESPGLRGEQYF.

This chain links TRBV7-3 with TRBJ2-1; 9 bases agree with TRBD1. TRBJ2-7 explains the end of the DNA better; the J call may be wrong. CDR1 and CDR2 (germline): SGHTA, FQGTGA. This CDR3 has 13 residues. For the CDR3, the DNA is TGTGCCAGCAGTTTCGACAGGGGGAATGAGCAGTACTTC. Residues: CASSFDRGNEQYF.

The chain joins TRBV6-1 to TRBJ2-1; 10 bases line up with TRBD1. Trimming removed 6 bases from V and 7 bases from J; junction bases left unmatched: 9. Per the germline V gene, CDR1 is MNHNS and CDR2 is SASEGT. The CDR3 covers 15 residues. The CDR3 sequence: CASRADRGEFNEQFF. The CDR3 nucleotides read TGTGCCAGCAGAGCGGACAGGGGGGAGTTTAATGAGCAGTTCTTC.